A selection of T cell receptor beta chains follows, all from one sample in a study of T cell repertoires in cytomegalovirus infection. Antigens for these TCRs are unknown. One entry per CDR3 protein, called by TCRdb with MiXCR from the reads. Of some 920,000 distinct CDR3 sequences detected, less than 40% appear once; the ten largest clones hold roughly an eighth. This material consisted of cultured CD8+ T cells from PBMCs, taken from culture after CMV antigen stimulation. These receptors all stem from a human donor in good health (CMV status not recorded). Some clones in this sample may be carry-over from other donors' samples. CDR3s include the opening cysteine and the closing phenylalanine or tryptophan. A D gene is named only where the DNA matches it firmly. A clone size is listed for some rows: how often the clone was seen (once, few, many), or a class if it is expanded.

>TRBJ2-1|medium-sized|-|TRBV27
TGTGCCAGCAGTTCTTGGGACAATGAGCAGTTCTTC
CASSSWDNEQFF
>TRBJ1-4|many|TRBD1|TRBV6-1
TGTGCCAGCAGTGCGGACAGGTCCGCAACTAATGAAAAACTGTTTTTT
CASSADRSATNEKLFF
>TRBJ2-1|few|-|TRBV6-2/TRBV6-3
TGTGCCAGCAGTTACCTTCGGACGAAACCCTACAATGAGCAGTTCTTC
CASSYLRTKPYNEQFF
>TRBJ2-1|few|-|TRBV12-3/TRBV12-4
TGTGCCAGCAGTACCCTCGTAGCCAGGGGAAAAGGATCCTACAATGAGCAGTTCTTC
CASSTLVARGKGSYNEQFF
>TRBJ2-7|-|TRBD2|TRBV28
TGTGCCAGCAGTAGCCTACTAGCGGGGGTATACGAGCAGTACTTC
CASSSLLAGVYEQYF
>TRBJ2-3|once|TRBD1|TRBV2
TGTGCCAGCAGTACGAACAGGGGTCCCCCAGATACGCAGTATTTT
CASSTNRGPPDTQYF
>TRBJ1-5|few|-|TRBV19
TGTGCCAGTAGCTCAAAACGCCGGACAGACAATCAGCCCCAGCATTTT
CASSSKRRTDNQPQHF
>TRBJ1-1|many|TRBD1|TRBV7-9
TGTGCCAGCAGCTTTAGACAGGGATTCGAAGCTTTCTTT
CASSFRQGFEAFF
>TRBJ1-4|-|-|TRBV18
TGTGCCAGCTCACCAACAGGGATCTTGGAAGAAAAACTGTTTTTT
CASSPTGILEEKLFF
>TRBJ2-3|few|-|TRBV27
TGTGCCAGCAGTTTAGTCTTTCCCAGCACAGATACGCAGTATTTT
CASSLVFPSTDTQYF
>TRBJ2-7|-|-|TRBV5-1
TGCGCCAGCAGCTTTGGACAGAGTATTGGCTCCTACGAGCAGTACTTC
CASSFGQSIGSYEQYF
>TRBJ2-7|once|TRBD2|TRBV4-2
TGTGCCAGCAGCCCCGCCTTAGCGGGGAGTGACGAGCAGTACTTC
CASSPALAGSDEQYF
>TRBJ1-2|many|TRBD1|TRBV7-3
TGTGCCAGCAGCATTGGACAGGGCAGTGGCTACACCTTC
CASSIGQGSGYTF
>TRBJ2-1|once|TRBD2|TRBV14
TGTGCCAGCAGCCCCTTTTCGGGGGGGGCAGGTAATGAGCAGTTCTTC
CASSPFSGGAGNEQFF
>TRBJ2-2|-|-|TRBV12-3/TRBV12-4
TGTGCCAGCAGTTTAGAAATATTAAACACCGGGGGGCTGTTTTTT
CASSLEILNTGGLFF
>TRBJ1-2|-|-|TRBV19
TGTGCCAGTAGTATGAAGTCAGTCTATGGCTACACCTTC
CASSMKSVYGYTF
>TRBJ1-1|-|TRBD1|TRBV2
TGTGCCAGCACCGGAAGACAGGGTAGGACTGAAGCTTTCTTT
CASTGRQGRTEAFF
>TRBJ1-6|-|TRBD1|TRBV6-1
TGTGCCAGCAGTGAAAGTTGGACAGGGGCCTATAATTCACCCCTCCACTTT
CASSESWTGAYNSPLHF
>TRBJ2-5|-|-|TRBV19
TGTGCCAGTAGTATCTTCCCCCCTACCAAACCTCAAGAGACCCAGTACTTC
CASSIFPPTKPQETQYF
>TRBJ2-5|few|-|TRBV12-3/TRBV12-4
TGTGCCAGCAGTTTATACCGGGAAGAAGAGACCCAGTACTTC
CASSLYREEETQYF
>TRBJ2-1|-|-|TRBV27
TGTGCCAGCAGTTCCGCGGGGGCCTCAAATGAGCAGTTCTTC
CASSSAGASNEQFF
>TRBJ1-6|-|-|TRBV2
TGTGCCAGCAGTGGGGGTTCACCCCTCCACTTT
CASSGGSPLHF
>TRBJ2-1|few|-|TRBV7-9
TGTGCCACCTCTGGGGGGGCCCATGAGCAGTTCTTC
CATSGGAHEQFF
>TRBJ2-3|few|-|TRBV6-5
TGTGCCAGCAGTTATAACGGCGGAGATACGCAGTATTTT
CASSYNGGDTQYF
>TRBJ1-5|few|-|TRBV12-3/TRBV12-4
TGTGCCAGCAGTTTTTGGGGGGCAGGTGAGGTGGATCAGCCCCAGCATTTT
CASSFWGAGEVDQPQHF
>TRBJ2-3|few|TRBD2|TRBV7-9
TGTGCCAGCAGCCAACCAGAGACTAGCGGGGGGGCAGTAGATACGCAGTATTTT
CASSQPETSGGAVDTQYF
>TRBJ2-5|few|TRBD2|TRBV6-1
TGTGCCAGCAGTCACACCTTACTAGCGGGGGAACAAGAGACCCAGTACTTC
CASSHTLLAGEQETQYF
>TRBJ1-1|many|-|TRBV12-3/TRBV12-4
TGTGCCAGCAGTACAGGGAGGACTGAAGCTTTCTTT
CASSTGRTEAFF
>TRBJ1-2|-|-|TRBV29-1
TGCAGCGGGACCCCAGGGCTAGGGTATGGCTACACCTTC
CSGTPGLGYGYTF
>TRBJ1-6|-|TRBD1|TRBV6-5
TGTGCCAGCAGTTACCGGATGGTCGGGACAGCTCGCCTTTTGGCCCTCCACTTT
CASSYRMVGTARLLALHF
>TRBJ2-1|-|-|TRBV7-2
TGTGCCAGCAGCTTTTTCTGGGGGGGCGACTACAATGAGCAGTTCTTC
CASSFFWGGDYNEQFF
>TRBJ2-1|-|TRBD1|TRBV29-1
TGCAGCGTTGGACAGGGTACCTACAATGAGCAGTTCTTC
CSVGQGTYNEQFF
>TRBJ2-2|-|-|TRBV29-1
TGCAGCGTTGTTAGGGAGAACACCGGGGAGCTGTTTTTT
CSVVRENTGELFF
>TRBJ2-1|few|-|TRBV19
TGTGCCAGTAGCCCAGGGCAGAGAAAGTACAATGAGCAGTTCTTC
CASSPGQRKYNEQFF
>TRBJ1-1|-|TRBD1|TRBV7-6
TGTGCCAGCAGCTTAGGGGACAGGGAGTCTTTCTTT
CASSLGDRESFF
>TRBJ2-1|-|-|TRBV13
TGTGCCAGCAGCTTAGAGGGCAACGACGCTACCTACAATGAGCAGTTCTTC
CASSLEGNDATYNEQFF